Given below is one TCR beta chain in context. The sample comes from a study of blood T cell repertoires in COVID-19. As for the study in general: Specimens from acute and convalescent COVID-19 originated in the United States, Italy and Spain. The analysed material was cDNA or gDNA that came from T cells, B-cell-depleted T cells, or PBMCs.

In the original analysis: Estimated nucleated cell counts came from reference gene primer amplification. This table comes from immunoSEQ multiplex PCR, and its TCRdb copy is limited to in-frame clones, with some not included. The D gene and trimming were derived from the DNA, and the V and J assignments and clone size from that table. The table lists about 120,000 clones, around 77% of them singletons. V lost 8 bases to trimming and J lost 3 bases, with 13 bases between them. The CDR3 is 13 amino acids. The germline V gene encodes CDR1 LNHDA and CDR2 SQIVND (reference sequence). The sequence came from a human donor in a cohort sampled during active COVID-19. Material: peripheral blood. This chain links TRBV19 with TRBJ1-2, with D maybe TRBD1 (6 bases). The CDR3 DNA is TGTGCCAGTTCACCGGGACAAGACTATGGCTACACCTTC. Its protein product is CASSPGQDYGYTF. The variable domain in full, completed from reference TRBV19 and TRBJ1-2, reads DGGITQSPKYLFRKEGQNVTLSCEQNLNHDAMYWYRQDPGQGLRLIYYSQIVNDFQKGDIAEGYSVSREKKESFPLTVTSAQKNPTAFYLCASSPGQDYGYTFGSGTRLTVV.